This TCR beta chain was recovered during a study of T cell responses to AZD1222 COVID-19 vaccine (dated by TCRdb to about 2021). About the study as a whole: Because spike-specific TCR depth and breadth did not differ between the two schedules, AZD1222 recipients who got a second dose at roughly 4 weeks were pooled with those who got a second dose at roughly 12 weeks. A total of just over 230 trial participants underwent TCR sequencing, of whom 200 to 220 received two doses of AZD1222 and some 26 received two doses of the MenACWY control vaccine. Trial participants were enrolled by age into 18-55, 56-69 and 70-plus year subgroups, with approximately 160, 26 and 62 TCR-sequenced participants respectively.

Summary of the overall study and its limitations: Vaccine-associated CD4 TCRs spanned the whole spike protein, with dominant responses in regions 160-218 and 743-854. Most participants were white British and females outnumbered males, and the authors suggested that clonal diversity may have been underestimated. A significant rise in spike-specific TCR breadth and depth was observed after two AZD1222 doses relative to day 0 and relative to MenACWY recipients. Reportedly, almost half of the unique spike-specific TCRs recognized epitopes lying outside the regions that are mutated in the B.1.351 and B.1.1.7 variants. Only a handful of AZD1222 recipients were SARS-CoV-2 seropositive at baseline, limiting conclusions about previously exposed vaccinees. The 56-69-year group was small, and its depth increase did not reach significance, likely because of low power. Because no samples from the day 14 peak response were available, repertoires could be characterized only after the peak T cell response.

About this clone: The specificity of this receptor is unknown. No clone much larger than this one lies a single base away; base qualities are absent.

The CDR3 regions of human TCRbeta chains were subjected to immunosequencing. The authors' pipeline ran thus. Repertoire TCRs were checked for matches against a reference library of SARS-CoV-2-specific TCRs that had been generated using the MIRA antigen-specificity platform. Breadth meant the fraction of unique TCRs that were SARS-CoV-2-associated, whereas depth meant the fraction of total T cells that were SARS-CoV-2-associated. Each spike-specific TCR was assigned to its reactive spike region and to a CD4 or CD8 class using the MIRA data. Log10-transformed breadth and depth values were compared by one-way ANOVA with Sidak's multiple comparisons tests. TCRdb provides this immuneACCESS table in a form limited to in-frame rearrangements. Some clones are lacking; in checked studies, under half of them reflect an unresolved V gene, and why the rest are absent is not known. Clone size and V and J calls were adopted from that table, with D and trimming inferred from the DNA. For this sample there are about 130,000 clones; 93% appear just once. The ten most abundant clones make up more than 0.7% of the sample.

V loses 0 bases of germline sequence and J loses 5 bases, and the interval between the two ends is 8 bases. The CDR3 runs 13 residues from the cysteine to the phenylalanine. The CDR3 DNA has 39 bases and is translated from base 1. From a lookup of the germline V gene (reference sequence), CDR1 and CDR2 are SGHNT and YYREEE. The sample's time point, from its label and the paper: baseline before first vaccination. Vaccinee samples came from UK trials COV001 and COV002, including a single-blind randomized controlled phase 2/3 trial of AZD1222 (ChAdOx1 nCoV-19) in healthy adults. Trial participant PBMC samples were collected at day 0 and day 28 after the second dose for TCRbeta chain sequencing.

The clonotype comes from an adult in good health. The specimen was peripheral blood, collected on day 0 of AZD1222 vaccination. This chain joins TRBV5-4 to TRBJ2-5, with the D gene too uncertain to name. In nucleotides, the sequence is TGTGCCAGCAGCTTGGTCCCCGCGGAGACCCAGTACTTC. This translates into CASSLVPAETQYF.